The rows below give T cell receptor beta chains drawn from one sample of a study of human T cells and chemical hapten exposure. TCRdb passed the RACE reads through MiXCR, listing each CDR3 protein once. The profile shows tens of thousands of distinct CDR3 sequences, more than 9% of them singletons. The sequencing used whole blood, collected in connection with sensitization to the hapten diphenylcyclopropenone (DPC). These receptors came from a woman aged 30 to 39 with alopecia areata. Some clones in this sample may be carry-over from other donors' samples. Each CDR3 is given with its conserved first and last residue. The order of the fields is J gene, clone size, D gene, V gene, CDR3 DNA, CDR3 protein. D genes are given only for firm matches. Size is omitted from some rows. Given values are once, few, many or a class for expanded clones.

TRBJ2-5	-	-	TRBV20-1	TGCAGTGCTAGAGATTCATTTCGGGCCGATAGGGAGACCCAGTACTTC	CSARDSFRADRETQYF
TRBJ2-7	few	TRBD2	TRBV11-2	TGTGCCAGCAGCTTATACAGCGGGACCTACGAGCAGTACTTC	CASSLYSGTYEQYF
TRBJ2-1	few	-	TRBV11-1	TGTGCCAGCAGACCAGCAGTCTCGGATGAGCAGTTCTTC	CASRPAVSDEQFF
TRBJ2-7	many	-	TRBV7-2	TGTGCCAGCAGCTTAGAATTCTCTGGTGCACTAAGAGGCTACGAGCAGTACTTC	CASSLEFSGALRGYEQYF
TRBJ2-5	-	-	TRBV12-3/TRBV12-4	TGTGCCAGCAGTTTGGAAGGGGGTACATACCAAGAGACCCAGTACTTC	CASSLEGGTYQETQYF
TRBJ2-4	many	-	TRBV28	TGTGCCAGCAGTTTTGGGGGAACCAAAAACATTCAGTACTTC	CASSFGGTKNIQYF
TRBJ2-2	few	TRBD1	TRBV7-2	TGTGCCAGCAGCTTAAAAAGCGGAGCAGGGGGCATCGGGGAGCTGTTTTTT	CASSLKSGAGGIGELFF
TRBJ2-7	few	-	TRBV19	TGTGCCAGTAGTATCGGTCGCAGGACGTCCTACGAGCAGTACTTC	CASSIGRRTSYEQYF
TRBJ1-1	many	-	TRBV7-2	TGTGCCAGCAGCTTCATGTGGGGGCTGGACACTGAAGCTTTCTTT	CASSFMWGLDTEAFF
TRBJ2-3	many	-	TRBV29-1	TGCAGCGTTCCTGAGGATCGCACAGATACGCAGTATTTT	CSVPEDRTDTQYF
TRBJ1-1	few	-	TRBV7-2	TGTGCCAGCAGCTTATACTGGGGCGGGGCTTTCTTT	CASSLYWGGAFF
TRBJ2-3	-	-	TRBV29-1	TGCAGCGTTGCCGGGACACCGACTAGCACAGATACGCAGTATTTT	CSVAGTPTSTDTQYF
TRBJ1-2	few	TRBD1	TRBV20-1	TGCAGTGCTAGAGAAGACAGGGGGCGCGGTGGCGGTAACTATGGCTACACCTTC	CSAREDRGRGGGNYGYTF
TRBJ1-5	few	-	TRBV10-3	TGTGCCATCGGAGATAGCAATCAGCCCCAGCATTTT	CAIGDSNQPQHF
TRBJ1-6	-	TRBD1	TRBV28	TGTGCCAGCAGGATTGACAGGGCCAATTCACCCCTCCACTTT	CASRIDRANSPLHF
TRBJ2-3	-	TRBD2	TRBV7-2	TGTGCCAGCAGCTTAGCGGGACTAGCAGGCACGCAGTATTTT	CASSLAGLAGTQYF
TRBJ2-3	few	TRBD2	TRBV15	TGTGCCACCAGCATATACGGGGAGGGGACAGATACGCAGTATTTT	CATSIYGEGTDTQYF
TRBJ2-2	-	TRBD1	TRBV7-3	TGTGCCAGCAGCTGGGGGACAGAGAACACCGGGGAGCTGTTTTTT	CASSWGTENTGELFF
TRBJ1-2	-	-	TRBV3-1	TGTGCCAGCAGCCAAGATCCAGCAACGTATGGCTACACCTTC	CASSQDPATYGYTF
TRBJ1-2	few	-	TRBV12-3/TRBV12-4	TGTGCCAGCAGTTTTGACAGAAAATATGGCTACACCTTC	CASSFDRKYGYTF
TRBJ2-2	-	-	TRBV14	TGTGCCAGCAGTCTCCGGGGATCGACCGGGGAGCTGTTTTTT	CASSLRGSTGELFF
TRBJ2-3	many	TRBD2	TRBV20-1	TGCAGTGCTAGAGGTAGCGGGGGGCCGGGGACAGATACGCAGTATTTT	CSARGSGGPGTDTQYF